This TCR beta chain was sequenced in a study of blood T cell repertoires in COVID-19. Turning to the study itself: PBMCs, B-cell-depleted T cells, or T cells were the source of the cDNA or gDNA that made up the material.

After removal of 7 bases from V and 3 bases from J, the junction contained 9 bases not matched to a gene. Germline assignment: CDR1 MNHEY and CDR2 SMNVEV (reference sequence). The CDR3 contains 15 residues. In the original workflow: For nucleated cells, counts were estimated from reference gene primer amplification. Libraries were prepared by immunoSEQ multiplex PCR; TCRdb keeps only in-frame clonotypes and omits some of them. The V and J calls and the clone size are those of that table, but D and trimming were determined from the DNA. The sample holds over 200,000 clones; about 86% are singletons and the top ten take roughly 8.8%.

This chain connects TRBV27 to TRBJ2-7; 10 bases are a match to TRBD1. The clonotype originates from a woman between 45 and 60 years old with acute or convalescent COVID-19. Material: peripheral blood. As DNA, the CDR3 is TGTGCCAGCAAATTGGGGACAGGGGACCTCTACGAGCAGTACTTC. Its translation: CASKLGTGDLYEQYF.